The clone carrying this TCR beta chain appeared once. This sample includes further DNA sequences coding for the same CDR3. The entry originates in a study of cytomegalovirus exposure and HLA in healthy donors. The CDR3 is 14 residues long. V gave up 3 bases and J gave up 4 bases; unmatched junction bases: 1. Germline V CDR1 and CDR2: KGHSH, LQKENI. In the PCR, 60 Vbeta and 13 Jbeta primers were used. The table came from immunoSEQ multiplex PCR; TCRdb's copy has only in-frame clones and leaves some out. The sample yields approximately 180,000 clones, about three quarters seen once. The origin of this receptor is a woman in her thirties or forties in good health and CMV-seronegative. The chain has TRBV18 and TRBJ1-5, with 9 bases matching TRBD1. Sequences were obtained from PBMCs. In DNA, the CDR3 is TGTGCCAGCTCACCGGACAGGGGTAATCAGCCCCAGCATTTT. Its protein is CASSPDRGNQPQHF.